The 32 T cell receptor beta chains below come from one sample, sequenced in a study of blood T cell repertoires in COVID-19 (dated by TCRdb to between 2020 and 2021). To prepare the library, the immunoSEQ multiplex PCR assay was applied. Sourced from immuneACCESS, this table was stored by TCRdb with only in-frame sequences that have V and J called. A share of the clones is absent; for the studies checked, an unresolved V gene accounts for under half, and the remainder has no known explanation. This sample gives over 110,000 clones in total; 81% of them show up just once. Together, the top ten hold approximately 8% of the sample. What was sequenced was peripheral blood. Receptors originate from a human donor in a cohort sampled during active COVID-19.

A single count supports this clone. The CDR3 protein is CASSLRRENTQYF. As DNA, the CDR3 is TGTGCCAGCAGCCTGCGGCGGGAGAATACGCAGTATTTT. V gene TRBV7-2 combines with J gene TRBJ2-3; 7 positions agree with TRBD2. This CDR3 is built from 13 residues. After removal of 5 bases from V and 7 bases from J, the junction contained 6 bases not matched to a gene. Looked up from germline, CDR1 is SGHTA and CDR2 is FQGNSA.

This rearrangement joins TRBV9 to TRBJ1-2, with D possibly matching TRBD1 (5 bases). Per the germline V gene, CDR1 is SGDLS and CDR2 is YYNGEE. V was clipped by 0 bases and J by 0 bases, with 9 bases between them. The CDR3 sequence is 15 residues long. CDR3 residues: CASSVAGGPNYGYTF. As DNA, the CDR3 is TGTGCCAGCAGCGTAGCCGGGGGACCTAACTATGGCTACACCTTC. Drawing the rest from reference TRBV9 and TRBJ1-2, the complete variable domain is DSGVTQTPKHLITATGQRVTLRCSPRSGDLSVYWYQQSLDQGLQFLIQYYNGEERAKGNILERFSAQQFPDLHSELNLSSLELGDSALYFCASSVAGGPNYGYTFGSGTRLTVV.

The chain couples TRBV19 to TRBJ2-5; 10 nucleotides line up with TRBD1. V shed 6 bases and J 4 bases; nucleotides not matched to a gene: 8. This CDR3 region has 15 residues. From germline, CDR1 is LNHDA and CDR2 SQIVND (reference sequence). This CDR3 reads CASRRGTGVGETQYF. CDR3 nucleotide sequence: TGTGCCAGTAGACGAGGGACAGGGGTTGGAGAGACCCAGTACTTC.

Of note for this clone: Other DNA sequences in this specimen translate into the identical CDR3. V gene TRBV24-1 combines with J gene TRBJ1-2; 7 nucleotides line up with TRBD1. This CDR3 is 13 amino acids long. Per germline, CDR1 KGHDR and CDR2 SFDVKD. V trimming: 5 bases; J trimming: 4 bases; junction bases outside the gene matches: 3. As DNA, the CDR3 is TGTGCCACCAGTGCCCGGACAGGCTATGGCTACACCTTC. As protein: CATSARTGYGYTF.

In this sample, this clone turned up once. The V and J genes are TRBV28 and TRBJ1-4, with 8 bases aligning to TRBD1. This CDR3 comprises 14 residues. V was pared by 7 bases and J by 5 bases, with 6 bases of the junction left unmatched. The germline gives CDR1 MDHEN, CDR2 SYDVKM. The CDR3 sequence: CASIPDRENEKLFF. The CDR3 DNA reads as TGTGCCAGCATCCCGGACAGGGAGAATGAAAAACTGTTTTTT.

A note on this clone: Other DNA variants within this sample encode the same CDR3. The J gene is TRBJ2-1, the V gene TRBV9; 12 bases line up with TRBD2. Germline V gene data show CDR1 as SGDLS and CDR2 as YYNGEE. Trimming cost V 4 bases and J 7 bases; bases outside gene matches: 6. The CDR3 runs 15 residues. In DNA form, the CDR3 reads TGTGCCAGCAGCCCTCGACTAGCGGGAGTAAATGAGCAGTTCTTC. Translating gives CASSPRLAGVNEQFF.

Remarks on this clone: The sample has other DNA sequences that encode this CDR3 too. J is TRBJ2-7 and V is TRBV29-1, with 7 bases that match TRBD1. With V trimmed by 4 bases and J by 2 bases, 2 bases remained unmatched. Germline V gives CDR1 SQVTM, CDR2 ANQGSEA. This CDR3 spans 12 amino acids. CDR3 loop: CSVVGQTYEQYF. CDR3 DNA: TGCAGCGTTGTGGGACAGACCTACGAGCAGTACTTC.

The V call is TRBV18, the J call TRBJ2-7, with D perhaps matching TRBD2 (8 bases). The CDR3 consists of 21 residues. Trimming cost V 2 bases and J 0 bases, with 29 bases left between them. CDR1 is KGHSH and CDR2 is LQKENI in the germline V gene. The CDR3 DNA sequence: TGTGCCAGCTCACCAGTCCCACAGGGGTCCATAGCGGGACTGAGCTCCTACGAGCAGTACTTC. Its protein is CASSPVPQGSIAGLSSYEQYF.

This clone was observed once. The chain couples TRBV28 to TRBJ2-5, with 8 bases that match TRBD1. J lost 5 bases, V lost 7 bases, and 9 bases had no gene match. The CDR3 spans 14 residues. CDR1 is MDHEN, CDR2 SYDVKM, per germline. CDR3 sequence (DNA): TGTGCCAGCAAAATACAGGGGGTGGGGGAGACCCAGTACTTC. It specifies CASKIQGVGETQYF.

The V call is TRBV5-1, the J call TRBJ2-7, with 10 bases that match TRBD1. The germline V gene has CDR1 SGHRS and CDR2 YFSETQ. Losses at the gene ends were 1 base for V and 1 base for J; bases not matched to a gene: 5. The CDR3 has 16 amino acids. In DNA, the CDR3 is TGCGCCAGCAGCTTGTTGGGACAGGGGTTATCCTACGAGCAGTACTTC. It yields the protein CASSLLGQGLSYEQYF.

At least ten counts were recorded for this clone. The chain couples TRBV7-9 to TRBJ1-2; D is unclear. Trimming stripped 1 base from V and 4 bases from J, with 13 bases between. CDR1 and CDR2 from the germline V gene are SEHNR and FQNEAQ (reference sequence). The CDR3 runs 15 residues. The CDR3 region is CASSLVTGSAYGYTF. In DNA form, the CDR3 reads TGTGCCAGCAGCTTAGTCACGGGAAGCGCCTATGGCTACACCTTC. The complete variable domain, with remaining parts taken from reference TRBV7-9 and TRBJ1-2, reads DTGVSQNPRHKITKRGQNVTFRCDPISEHNRLYWYRQTLGQGPEFLTYFQNEAQLEKSRLLSDRFSAERPKGSFSTLEIQRTEQGDSAMYLCASSLVTGSAYGYTFGSGTRLTVV.

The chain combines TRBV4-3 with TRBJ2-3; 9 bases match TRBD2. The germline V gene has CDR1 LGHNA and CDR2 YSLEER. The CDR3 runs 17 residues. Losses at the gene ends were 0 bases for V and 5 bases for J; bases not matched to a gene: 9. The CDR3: CASSQDGSGRPLDTQYF. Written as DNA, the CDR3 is TGCGCCAGCAGCCAAGATGGCAGCGGGAGGCCGCTAGATACGCAGTATTTT.

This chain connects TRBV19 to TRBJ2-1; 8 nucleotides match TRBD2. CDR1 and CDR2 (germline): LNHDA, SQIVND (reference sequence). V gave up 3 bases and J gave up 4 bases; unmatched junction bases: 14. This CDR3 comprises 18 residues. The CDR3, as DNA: TGTGCCAGTAGTATCCCGTTACTCGCGGGAGGTCTTTACAATGAGCAGTTCTTC. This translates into CASSIPLLAGGLYNEQFF.

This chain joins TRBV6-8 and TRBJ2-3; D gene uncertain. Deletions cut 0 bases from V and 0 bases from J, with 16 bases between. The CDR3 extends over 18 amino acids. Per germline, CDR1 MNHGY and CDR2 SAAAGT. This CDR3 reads CASSYSMRLPCSTDTQYF. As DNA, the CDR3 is TGTGCCAGCAGTTACTCGATGCGACTCCCCTGCAGCACAGATACGCAGTATTTT.

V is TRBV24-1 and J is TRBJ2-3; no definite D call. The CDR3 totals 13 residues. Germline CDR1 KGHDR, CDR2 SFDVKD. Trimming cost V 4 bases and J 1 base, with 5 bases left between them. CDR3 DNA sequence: TGTGCCACCAGTGACCCCGGCACAGATACGCAGTATTTT. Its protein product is CATSDPGTDTQYF.

CDR3 sequence reads: CASSPRSGGIYEQYF. The CDR3, as DNA: TGCGCCAGCAGCCCTCGGTCTGGGGGCATCTACGAGCAGTACTTC. V gene TRBV4-1 combines with J gene TRBJ2-7; D perhaps matches TRBD1 (6 bases). Per germline, CDR1 MGHRA and CDR2 YSYEKL. The CDR3 is made up of 15 amino acids. V lost 4 bases and J 3 bases, leaving 16 bases between the germline ends.

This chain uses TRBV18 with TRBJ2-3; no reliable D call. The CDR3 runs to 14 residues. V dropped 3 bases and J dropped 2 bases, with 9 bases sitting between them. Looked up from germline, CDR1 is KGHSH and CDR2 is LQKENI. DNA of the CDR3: TGTGCCAGCTCACCGCCAGAAAACACAGATACGCAGTATTTT. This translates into CASSPPENTDTQYF.

The CDR3 protein is CASSLGQGLEQYF. The DNA of the CDR3 is TGTGCCAGCAGTCTGGGACAGGGATTGGAGCAGTACTTC. V is TRBV2 and J is TRBJ2-7; TRBD1 agrees at 9 bases. Germline V gives CDR1 SNHLY, CDR2 FYNNEI. The CDR3 length is 13 residues. V was clipped by 5 bases and J by 7 bases; unmatched bases: 6.

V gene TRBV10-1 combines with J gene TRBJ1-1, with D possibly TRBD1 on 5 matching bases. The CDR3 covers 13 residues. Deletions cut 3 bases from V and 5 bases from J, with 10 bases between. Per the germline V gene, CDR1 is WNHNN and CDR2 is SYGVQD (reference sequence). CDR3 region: CASSDWGETEAFF. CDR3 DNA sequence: TGCGCCAGCAGTGATTGGGGGGAAACTGAAGCTTTCTTT.

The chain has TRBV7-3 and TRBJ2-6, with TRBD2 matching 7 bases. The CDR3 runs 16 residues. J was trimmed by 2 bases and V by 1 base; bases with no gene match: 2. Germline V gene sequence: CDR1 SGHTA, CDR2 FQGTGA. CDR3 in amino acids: CASSLKAGAGANVLTF. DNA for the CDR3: TGTGCCAGCAGCTTAAAGGCGGGAGCTGGGGCCAACGTCCTGACTTTC.

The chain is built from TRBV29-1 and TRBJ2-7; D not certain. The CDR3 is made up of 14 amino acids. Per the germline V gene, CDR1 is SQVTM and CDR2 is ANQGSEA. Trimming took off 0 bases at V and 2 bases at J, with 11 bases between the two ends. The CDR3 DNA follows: TGCAGCGTTGAAGATGTGGGCGAAACCTACGAGCAGTACTTC. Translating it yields CSVEDVGETYEQYF.

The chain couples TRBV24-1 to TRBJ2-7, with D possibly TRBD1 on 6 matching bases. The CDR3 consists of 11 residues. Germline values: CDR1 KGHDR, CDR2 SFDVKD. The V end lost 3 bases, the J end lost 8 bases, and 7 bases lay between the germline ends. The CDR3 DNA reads TGTGCCACCAGTGATGGGGACAAGCAGTACTTC. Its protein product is CATSDGDKQYF.

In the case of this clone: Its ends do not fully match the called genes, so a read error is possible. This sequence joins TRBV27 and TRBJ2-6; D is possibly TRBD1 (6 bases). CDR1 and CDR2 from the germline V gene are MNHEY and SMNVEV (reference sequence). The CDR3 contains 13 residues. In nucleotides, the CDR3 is TGCGGGACAAGACTCTCTGGGGCCAACGTCCTGACTTTC. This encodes CGTRLSGANVLTF.

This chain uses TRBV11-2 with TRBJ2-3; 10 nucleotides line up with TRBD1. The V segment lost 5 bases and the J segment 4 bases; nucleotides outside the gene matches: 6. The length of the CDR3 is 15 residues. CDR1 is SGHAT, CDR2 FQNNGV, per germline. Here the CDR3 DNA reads TGTGCCAGCAGCGCAGACGGGACAGGGGCAGATACGCAGTATTTT. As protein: CASSADGTGADTQYF.

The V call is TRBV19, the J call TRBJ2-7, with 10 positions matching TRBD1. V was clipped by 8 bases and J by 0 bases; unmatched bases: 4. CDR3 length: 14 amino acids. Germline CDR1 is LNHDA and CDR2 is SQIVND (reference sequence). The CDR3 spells CASSDRGLSYEQYF. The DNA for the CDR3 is TGTGCCAGTTCCGACAGGGGGCTCTCCTACGAGCAGTACTTC.

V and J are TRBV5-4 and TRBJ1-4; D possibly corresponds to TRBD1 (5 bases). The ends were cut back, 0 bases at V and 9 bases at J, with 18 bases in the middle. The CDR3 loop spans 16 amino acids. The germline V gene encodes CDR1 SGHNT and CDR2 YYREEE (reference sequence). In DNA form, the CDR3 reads TGTGCCAGCAGCTTGGAGTCAGCAGGGCCTAGGAAAAAACTGTTTTTT. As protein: CASSLESAGPRKKLFF.

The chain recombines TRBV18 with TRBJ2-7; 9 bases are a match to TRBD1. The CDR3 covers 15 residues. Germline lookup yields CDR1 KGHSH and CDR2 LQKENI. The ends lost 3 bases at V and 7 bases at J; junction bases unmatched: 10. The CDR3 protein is CASSPSGQGRWEQYF. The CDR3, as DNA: TGTGCCAGCTCACCCTCGGGACAGGGAAGGTGGGAGCAGTACTTC.

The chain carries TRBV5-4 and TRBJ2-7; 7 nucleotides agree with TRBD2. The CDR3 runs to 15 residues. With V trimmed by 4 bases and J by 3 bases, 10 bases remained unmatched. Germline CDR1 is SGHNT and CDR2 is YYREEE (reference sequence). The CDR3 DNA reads TGTGCCAGCAGCCCCAGGGAGGGCCTCTGCTACGAGCAGTACTTC. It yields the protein CASSPREGLCYEQYF.

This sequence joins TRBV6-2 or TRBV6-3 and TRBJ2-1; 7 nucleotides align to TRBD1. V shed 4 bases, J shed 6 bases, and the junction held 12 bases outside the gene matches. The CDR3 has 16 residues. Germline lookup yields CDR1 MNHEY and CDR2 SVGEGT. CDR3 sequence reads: CASSSRQGGTFNEQFF. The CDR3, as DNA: TGTGCCAGCAGTTCACGACAGGGCGGAACCTTCAATGAGCAGTTCTTC.

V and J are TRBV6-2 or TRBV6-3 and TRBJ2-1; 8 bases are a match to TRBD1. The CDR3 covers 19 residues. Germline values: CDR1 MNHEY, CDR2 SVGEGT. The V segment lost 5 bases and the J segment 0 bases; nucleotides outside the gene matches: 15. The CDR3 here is CASSDRRGRGESSYNEQFF. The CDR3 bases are TGTGCCAGCAGTGACCGCAGGGGGCGAGGCGAAAGCTCCTACAATGAGCAGTTCTTC.

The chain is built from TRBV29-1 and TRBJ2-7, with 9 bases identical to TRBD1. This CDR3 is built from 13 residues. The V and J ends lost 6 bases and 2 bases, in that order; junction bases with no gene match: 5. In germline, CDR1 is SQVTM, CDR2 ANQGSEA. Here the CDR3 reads CSVATGGAYEQYF. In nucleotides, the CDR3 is TGCAGCGTGGCGACAGGGGGTGCCTACGAGCAGTACTTC.

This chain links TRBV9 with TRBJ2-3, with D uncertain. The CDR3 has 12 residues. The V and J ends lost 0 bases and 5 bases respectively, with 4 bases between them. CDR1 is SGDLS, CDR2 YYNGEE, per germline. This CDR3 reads CASSVDQDTQYF. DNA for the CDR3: TGTGCCAGCAGCGTAGATCAAGATACGCAGTATTTT.